These 8 T cell receptor beta chains were sequenced from one sample in a study of CD8 T cells in Susac syndrome. With random hexamers, reverse transcription was performed on about 0.45 to 1 ug of RNA. One entry per CDR3 protein results from TCRdb running MiXCR on the immunoSEQ multiplex PCR reads. This sample has 110,000 or so distinct CDR3 sequences, with 90% to 95% found just once. Sequencing was done on a sample of CD4+ T cells from PBMCs. The receptors stem from a human donor with multiple sclerosis.

The rearrangement joins TRBV12-5 to TRBJ1-1; D remains unclear. V was pared by 9 bases and J by 6 bases, with 14 bases between. In germline, CDR1 is LGHNT, CDR2 FRNRAP. The CDR3 totals 12 residues. The CDR3 DNA is TGTGCTAGGACGGCGGCTGGTGCTGAAGCTTTCTTT. It specifies CARTAAGAEAFF.

The V gene is TRBV9, the J gene TRBJ1-3, with D possibly matching TRBD1 (6 bases). Germline CDR1 SGDLS, CDR2 YYNGEE. V shed 4 bases and J shed 1 base, with 12 bases lying between them. This CDR3 has 15 residues. In DNA, the CDR3 is TGTGCCAGCAGCCTCGAGGACAGATCTGGAAACACCATATATTTT. Protein product: CASSLEDRSGNTIYF.

This chain uses TRBV24-1 with TRBJ2-5, with 7 bases matching TRBD1. V shed 3 bases and J 2 bases; nucleotides not matched to a gene: 2. This CDR3 region has 14 residues. Germline assignment: CDR1 KGHDR and CDR2 SFDVKD. The CDR3 DNA is TGTGCCACCAGTGATACAGGGGTTCAAGAGACCCAGTACTTC. Protein product: CATSDTGVQETQYF.

This clonotype came up once. The chain has TRBV25-1 and TRBJ2-3; D is unresolved. The CDR3 has 15 amino acids. The germline V gene has CDR1 MGHDK and CDR2 SYGVNS. Trimming pared 3 bases from V and 2 bases from J, leaving 12 bases between. The CDR3 here is CASSEDLGYTDTQYF. The CDR3 nucleotides read TGTGCCAGCAGTGAGGATCTAGGTTACACAGATACGCAGTATTTT.

This sequence joins TRBV4-3 and TRBJ2-6; 9 bases line up with TRBD1. CDR1 is LGHNA, CDR2 YSLEER, per germline. With V trimmed by 1 base and J by 2 bases, 6 bases remained unmatched. This CDR3 has 18 amino acids. The CDR3 bases are TGCGCCAGCAGCCAAGTGGGGACAGGGAACGCTGGGGCCAACGTCCTGACTTTC. This encodes CASSQVGTGNAGANVLTF.

The chain joins TRBV3-1 to TRBJ1-2; D not resolved. CDR1 LGHDT and CDR2 YNNKEL come from the germline V gene (reference sequence). CDR3 length equals 12 residues. With 8 bases removed from V and 9 bases from J, the gap between germline ends came to 16 bases. The CDR3 DNA reads as TGTGCCAGCTCTCCCCCGGACCAGAGCTACACCTTC. It is translated as CASSPPDQSYTF. The full variable domain, its missing parts supplied by reference TRBV3-1 and TRBJ1-2, is DTAVSQTPKYLVTQMGNDKSIKCEQNLGHDTMYWYKQDSKKFLKIMFSYNNKELIINETVPNRFSPKSPDKAHLNLHINSLELGDSAVYFCASSPPDQSYTFGSGTRLTVV.

The chain uses TRBV27 and TRBJ2-6; 10 positions match TRBD1. The germline V gene encodes CDR1 MNHEY and CDR2 SMNVEV (reference sequence). The CDR3 covers 19 residues. V shed 6 bases, J shed 0 bases, and the junction held 11 bases outside the gene matches. The CDR3 DNA reads as TGTGCCAGCAGCCCGGGACAGGGGTTCATAGGCTCTGGGGCCAACGTCCTGACTTTC. This gives the protein CASSPGQGFIGSGANVLTF. Together with reference TRBV27 and TRBJ2-6, the CDR3 gives the full variable domain: EAQVTQNPRYLITVTGKKLTVTCSQNMNHEYMSWYRQDPGLGLRQIYYSMNVEVTDKGDVPEGYKVSRKEKRNFPLILESPSPNQTSLYFCASSPGQGFIGSGANVLTFGAGSRLTVL.

The chain employs TRBV7-2 and TRBJ1-6; D not certain. The CDR3 runs to 15 residues. V lost 4 bases to trimming and J lost 7 bases, with 14 bases between them. Germline V gene lookup returns CDR1 SGHTA and CDR2 FQGNSA. The CDR3 DNA reads TGTGCCAGCAGCTCAGCCCCGGCGGGCAATTCACCCCTCCACTTT. It yields the protein CASSSAPAGNSPLHF.